This TCR beta chain came from a study of blood T cell repertoires in COVID-19. For the study at large: Material from acute and convalescent COVID-19 was sourced from the United States, Italy and Spain.

The protocol was immunoSEQ multiplex PCR, while the TCRdb copy is restricted to in-frame clones and leaves out a portion. Of 200,000 to 250,000 clones listed, over 70% are singletons. From germline, CDR1 is SGHNT and CDR2 YYREEE (reference sequence). The V and J ends lost 7 bases and 2 bases respectively, with 19 bases between them. The CDR3 contains 16 residues. The receptor's source is a woman in her 70s with acute or convalescent COVID-19. The J gene is TRBJ2-1, the V gene TRBV5-4, with a weak D call TRBD1 (5 bases). The sample taken for sequencing was peripheral blood. Here the CDR3 reads CASPDRIYKTYNEQFF. The CDR3 DNA reads TGTGCCAGCCCTGACAGAATTTACAAAACCTACAATGAGCAGTTCTTC.